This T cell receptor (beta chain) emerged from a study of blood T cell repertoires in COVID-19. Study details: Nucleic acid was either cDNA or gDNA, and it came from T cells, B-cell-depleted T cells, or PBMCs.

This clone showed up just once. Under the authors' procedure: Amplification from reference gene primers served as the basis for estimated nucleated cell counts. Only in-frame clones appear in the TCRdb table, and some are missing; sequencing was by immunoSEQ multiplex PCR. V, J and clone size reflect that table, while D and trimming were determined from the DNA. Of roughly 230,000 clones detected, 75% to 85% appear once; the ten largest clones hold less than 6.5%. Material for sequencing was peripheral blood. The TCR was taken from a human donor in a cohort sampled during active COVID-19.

CDR3 amino acids: CASSRSQGDEQFF. CDR3 coding DNA: TGCGCCAGCAGCCGATCCCAGGGCGATGAGCAGTTCTTC. The J gene is TRBJ2-1, the V gene TRBV5-1; possibly TRBD1 for D (5 bases). The V end lost 4 bases, the J end lost 8 bases, and 13 bases lay between the germline ends. The CDR3 totals 13 residues. CDR1 and CDR2 from the germline V gene are SGHRS and YFSETQ.